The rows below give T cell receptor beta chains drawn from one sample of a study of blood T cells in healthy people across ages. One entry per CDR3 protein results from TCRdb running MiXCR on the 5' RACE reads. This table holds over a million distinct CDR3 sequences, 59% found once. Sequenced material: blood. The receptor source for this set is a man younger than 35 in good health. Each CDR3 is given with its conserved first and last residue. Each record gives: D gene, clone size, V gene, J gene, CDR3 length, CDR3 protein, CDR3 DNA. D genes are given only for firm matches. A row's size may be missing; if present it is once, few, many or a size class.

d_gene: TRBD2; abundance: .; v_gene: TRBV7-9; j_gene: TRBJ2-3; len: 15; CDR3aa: CASSLGTSRADTQYF; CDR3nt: TGTGCCAGCAGCTTAGGGACTAGTCGAGCAGATACGCAGTATTTT
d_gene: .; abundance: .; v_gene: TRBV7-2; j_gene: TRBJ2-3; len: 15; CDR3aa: CASSLRVQSTDTQYF; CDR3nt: TGTGCCAGCAGCCTTAGGGTTCAGTCCACAGATACGCAGTATTTT
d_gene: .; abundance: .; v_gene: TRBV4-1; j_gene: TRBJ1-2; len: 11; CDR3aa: CASSQVGGYTF; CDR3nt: TGTGCCAGCAGCCAAGTAGGAGGCTACACCTTC
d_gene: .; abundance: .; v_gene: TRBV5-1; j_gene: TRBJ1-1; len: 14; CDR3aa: CASTPVFDSAEAFF; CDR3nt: TGCGCCAGCACCCCCGTGTTTGACAGCGCTGAAGCTTTCTTT
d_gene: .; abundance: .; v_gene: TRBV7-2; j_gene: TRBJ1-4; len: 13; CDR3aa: CASSLALDEKLFF; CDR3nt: TGTGCCAGCAGCTTAGCGTTAGATGAAAAACTGTTTTTT
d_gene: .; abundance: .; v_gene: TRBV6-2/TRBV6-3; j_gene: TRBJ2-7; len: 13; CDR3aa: CASQWDGAYEQYF; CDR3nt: TGTGCCAGCCAGTGGGACGGTGCCTACGAGCAGTACTTC
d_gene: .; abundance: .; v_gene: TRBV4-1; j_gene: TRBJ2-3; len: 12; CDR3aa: CAGSQGPGTQYF; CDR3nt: TGCGCCGGCAGCCAAGGCCCCGGTACGCAGTATTTT
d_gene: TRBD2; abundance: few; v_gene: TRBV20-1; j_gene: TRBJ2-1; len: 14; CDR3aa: CSASWTSGLNEQFF; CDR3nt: TGCAGTGCTAGTTGGACTAGCGGGCTTAATGAGCAGTTCTTC
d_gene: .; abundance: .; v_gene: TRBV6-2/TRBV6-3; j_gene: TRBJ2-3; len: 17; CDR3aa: CASSYSVEGGVTDTQYF; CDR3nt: TGTGCCAGCAGTTACTCGGTTGAAGGGGGAGTAACAGATACGCAGTATTTT
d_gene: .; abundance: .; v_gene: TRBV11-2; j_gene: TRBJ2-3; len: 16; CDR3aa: CASSFLGYRSTDTQYF; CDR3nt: TGTGCCAGCAGCTTTCTCGGGTACCGGTCCACAGATACGCAGTATTTT
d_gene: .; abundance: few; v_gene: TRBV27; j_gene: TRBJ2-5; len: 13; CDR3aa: CASRVGGGETQYF; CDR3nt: TGTGCCAGTCGAGTAGGGGGGGGAGAGACCCAGTACTTC
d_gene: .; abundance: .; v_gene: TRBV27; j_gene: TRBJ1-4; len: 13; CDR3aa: CASSFSQGGKLFF; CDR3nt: TGTGCCAGCAGTTTCTCACAGGGCGGAAAACTGTTTTTT
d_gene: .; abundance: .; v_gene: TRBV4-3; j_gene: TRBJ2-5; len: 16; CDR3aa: CASSQVGDPGGETQYF; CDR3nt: TGCGCCAGCAGCCAAGTAGGTGACCCCGGAGGAGAGACCCAGTACTTC
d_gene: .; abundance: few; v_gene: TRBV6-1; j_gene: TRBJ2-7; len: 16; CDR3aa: CASSEVYGVVSYEQYF; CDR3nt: TGTGCCAGCAGTGAAGTTTATGGCGTAGTTTCCTACGAGCAGTACTTC
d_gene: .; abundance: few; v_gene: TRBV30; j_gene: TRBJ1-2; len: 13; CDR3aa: CAWSVIGHYGYTF; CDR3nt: TGTGCCTGGAGTGTTATAGGGCACTATGGCTACACCTTC
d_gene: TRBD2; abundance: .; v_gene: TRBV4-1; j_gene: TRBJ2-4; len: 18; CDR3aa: CASSQVGLAALAKNIQYF; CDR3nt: TGCGCCAGCAGCCAAGTGGGACTAGCGGCTCTAGCCAAAAACATTCAGTACTTC
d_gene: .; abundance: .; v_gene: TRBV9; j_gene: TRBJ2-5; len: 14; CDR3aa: CASSPTRATPAQYF; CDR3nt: TGTGCCAGCAGCCCCACCCGGGCTACACCGGCCCAGTACTTC
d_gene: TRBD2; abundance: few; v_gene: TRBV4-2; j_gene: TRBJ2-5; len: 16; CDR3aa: CASSPRFALAEETQYF; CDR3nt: TGTGCCAGCAGCCCCCGTTTCGCACTAGCGGAAGAGACCCAGTACTTC
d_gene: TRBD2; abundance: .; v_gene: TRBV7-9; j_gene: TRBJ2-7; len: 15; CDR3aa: CASSDTSGPYNEQYF; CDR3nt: TGTGCCAGCAGCGACACTAGCGGACCTTACAATGAGCAGTACTTC
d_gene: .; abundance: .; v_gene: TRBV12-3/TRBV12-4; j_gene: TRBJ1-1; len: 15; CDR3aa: CASSFGPSQNTEAFF; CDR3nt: TGTGCCAGCAGTTTTGGACCATCCCAGAACACTGAAGCTTTCTTT
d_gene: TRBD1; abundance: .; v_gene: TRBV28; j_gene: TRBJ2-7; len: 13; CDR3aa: CASRRDRDYEQYF; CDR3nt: TGTGCCAGCAGACGGGACAGAGACTACGAGCAGTACTTC
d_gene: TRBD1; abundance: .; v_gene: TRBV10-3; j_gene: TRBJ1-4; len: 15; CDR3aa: CAISEGTGGNEKLFF; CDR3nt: TGTGCCATCAGTGAGGGGACAGGCGGTAATGAAAAACTGTTTTTT
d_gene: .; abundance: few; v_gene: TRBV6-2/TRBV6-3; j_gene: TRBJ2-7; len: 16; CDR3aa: CASSSALGGQDYEQYF; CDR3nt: TGTGCCAGCAGTTCCGCCCTAGGTGGGCAGGATTACGAGCAGTACTTC
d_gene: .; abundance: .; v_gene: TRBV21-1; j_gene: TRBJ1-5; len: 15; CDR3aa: CASSKVNSPNQPQHF; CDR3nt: TGTGCCAGCAGCAAAGTAAACAGCCCCAATCAGCCCCAGCATTTT
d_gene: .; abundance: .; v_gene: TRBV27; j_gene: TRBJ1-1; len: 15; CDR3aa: CATKPFMGQNTEAFF; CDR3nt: TGTGCCACCAAACCCTTCATGGGCCAGAACACTGAAGCTTTCTTT
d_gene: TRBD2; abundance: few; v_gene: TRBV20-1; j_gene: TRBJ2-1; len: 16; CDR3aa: CSATTPSGGPYNEQFF; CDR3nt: TGCAGTGCCACCACCCCTAGCGGGGGCCCATACAATGAGCAGTTCTTC
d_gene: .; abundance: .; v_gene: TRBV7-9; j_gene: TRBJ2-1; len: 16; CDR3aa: CASSLISGTGVGEQFF; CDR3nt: TGTGCCAGCAGCCTAATTTCCGGGACGGGAGTTGGTGAGCAGTTCTTC
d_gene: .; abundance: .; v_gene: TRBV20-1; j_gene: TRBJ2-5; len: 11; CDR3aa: CSASGPNEQYF; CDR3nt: TGCAGTGCTAGCGGACCCAATGAGCAGTACTTC
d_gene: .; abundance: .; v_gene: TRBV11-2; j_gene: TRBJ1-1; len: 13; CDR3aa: CAGSLQGNTEAFF; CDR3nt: TGTGCCGGCAGCTTACAAGGGAACACTGAAGCTTTCTTT
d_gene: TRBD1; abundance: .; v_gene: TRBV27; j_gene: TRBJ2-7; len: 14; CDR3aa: CASTIGQGLGEQYF; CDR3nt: TGTGCCAGCACCATTGGACAGGGGCTCGGCGAGCAGTACTTC
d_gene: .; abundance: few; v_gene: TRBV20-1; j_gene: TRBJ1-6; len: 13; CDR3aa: CSASSGLNSPLHF; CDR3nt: TGCAGTGCTAGTTCTGGACTTAATTCACCCCTCCACTTT
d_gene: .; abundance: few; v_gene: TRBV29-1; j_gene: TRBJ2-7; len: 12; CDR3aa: CSVGAGSYEQYF; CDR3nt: TGCAGCGTTGGGGCTGGGTCCTACGAGCAGTACTTC
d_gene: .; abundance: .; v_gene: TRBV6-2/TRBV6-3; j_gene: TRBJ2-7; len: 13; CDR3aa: CAAAPGKTYEQYF; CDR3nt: TGTGCCGCGGCACCAGGAAAAACTTACGAGCAGTACTTC
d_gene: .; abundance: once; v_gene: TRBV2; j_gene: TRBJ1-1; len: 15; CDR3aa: CASSEIGEGNTEAFF; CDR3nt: TGTGCCAGCAGTGAAATAGGGGAGGGGAACACTGAAGCTTTCTTT
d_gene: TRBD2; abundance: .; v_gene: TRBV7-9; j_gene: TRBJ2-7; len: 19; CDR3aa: CASSLGLAGGHGLSYEQYF; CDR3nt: TGTGCCAGCAGCTTAGGACTAGCGGGGGGCCACGGCCTCTCCTACGAGCAGTACTTC
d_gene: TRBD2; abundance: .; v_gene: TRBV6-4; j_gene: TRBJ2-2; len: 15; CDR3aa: CASSGAGDDTGELFF; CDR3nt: TGTGCCAGCAGTGGCGCGGGAGACGACACCGGGGAGCTGTTTTTT
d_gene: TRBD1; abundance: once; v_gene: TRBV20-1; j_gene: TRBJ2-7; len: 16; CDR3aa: CSAPSLSGTGFNEQYF; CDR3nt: TGCAGTGCTCCCTCCTTATCGGGGACAGGGTTCAACGAGCAGTACTTC
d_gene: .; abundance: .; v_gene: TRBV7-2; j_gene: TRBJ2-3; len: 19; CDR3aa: CASSLAVGGDPSSTDTQYF; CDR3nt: TGTGCCAGCAGCTTAGCGGTAGGAGGGGACCCTAGTAGCACAGATACGCAGTATTTT
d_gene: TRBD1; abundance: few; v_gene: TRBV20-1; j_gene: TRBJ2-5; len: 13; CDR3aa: CSVPGQGQETQYF; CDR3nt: TGCAGTGTTCCGGGACAGGGTCAAGAGACCCAGTACTTC
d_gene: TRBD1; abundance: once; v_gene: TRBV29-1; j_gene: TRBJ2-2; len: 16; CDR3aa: CSVRKGGTGATGELFF; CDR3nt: TGCAGCGTACGAAAAGGGGGGACAGGGGCTACCGGGGAGCTGTTTTTT
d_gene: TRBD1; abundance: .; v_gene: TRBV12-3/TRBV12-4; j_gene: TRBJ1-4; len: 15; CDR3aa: CASSLPGGLREKLFF; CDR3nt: TGTGCCAGCAGTTTACCAGGGGGCCTGAGGGAAAAACTGTTTTTT
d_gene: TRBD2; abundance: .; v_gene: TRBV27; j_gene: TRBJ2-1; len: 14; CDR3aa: CASSLSGGLYEQFF; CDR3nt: TGTGCCAGCAGTCTTAGCGGGGGGCTCTACGAGCAGTTCTTC
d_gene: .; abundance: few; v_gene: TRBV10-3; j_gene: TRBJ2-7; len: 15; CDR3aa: CAISPSGQTKYEQYF; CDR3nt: TGTGCCATCAGTCCCTCGGGACAAACGAAGTACGAGCAGTACTTC
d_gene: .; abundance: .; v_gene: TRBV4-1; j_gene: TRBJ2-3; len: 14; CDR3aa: CASSQDAVVDTQYF; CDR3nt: TGCGCCAGCAGCCAAGATGCCGTAGTAGATACGCAGTATTTT
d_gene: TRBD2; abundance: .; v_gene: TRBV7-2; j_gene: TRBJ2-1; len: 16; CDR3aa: CASSLDASGGYNEQFF; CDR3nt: TGTGCCAGCAGCTTAGATGCGAGCGGGGGGTACAATGAGCAGTTCTTC
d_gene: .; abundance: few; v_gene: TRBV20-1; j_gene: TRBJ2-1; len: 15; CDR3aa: CSAVDSRSSYNEQFF; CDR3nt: TGCAGTGCTGTGGACAGCCGGAGCTCCTACAATGAGCAGTTCTTC
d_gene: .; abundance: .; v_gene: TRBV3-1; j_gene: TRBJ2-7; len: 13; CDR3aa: CASSATSLGEQYF; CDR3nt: TGTGCCAGCAGCGCCACTAGCCTTGGCGAGCAGTACTTC
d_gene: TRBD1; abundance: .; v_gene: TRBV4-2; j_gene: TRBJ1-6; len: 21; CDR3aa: CASSQNSYRDRSSSYNSPLHF; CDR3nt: TGTGCCAGCAGCCAAAATTCATACCGGGACAGATCGAGCTCCTATAATTCACCCCTCCACTTT
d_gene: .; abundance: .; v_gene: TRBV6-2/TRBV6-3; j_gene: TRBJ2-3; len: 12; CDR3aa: CASSYEGDTQYF; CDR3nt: TGTGCCAGCAGTTACGAGGGAGATACGCAGTATTTT
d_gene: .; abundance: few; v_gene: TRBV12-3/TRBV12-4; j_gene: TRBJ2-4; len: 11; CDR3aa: CASSLREEQYF; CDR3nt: TGTGCCAGCAGTTTACGGGAAGAGCAGTACTTC
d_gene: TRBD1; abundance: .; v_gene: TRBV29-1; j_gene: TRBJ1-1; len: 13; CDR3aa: CSCQDRVFAEAFF; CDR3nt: TGCAGCTGTCAGGACAGGGTCTTCGCTGAAGCTTTCTTT
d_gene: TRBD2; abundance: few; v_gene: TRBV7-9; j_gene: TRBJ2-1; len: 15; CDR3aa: CASSPGLGPYNEQFF; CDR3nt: TGTGCCAGCAGCCCGGGACTAGGGCCCTACAATGAGCAGTTCTTC
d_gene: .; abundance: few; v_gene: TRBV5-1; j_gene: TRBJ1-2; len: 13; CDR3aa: CASSGRVSYGYTF; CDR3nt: TGCGCCAGCAGCGGAAGAGTATCCTATGGCTACACCTTC
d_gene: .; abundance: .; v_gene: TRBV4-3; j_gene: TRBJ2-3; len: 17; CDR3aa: CASSQDSRVPSTDTQYF; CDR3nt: TGCGCCAGCAGCCAAGATTCCCGGGTTCCTAGCACAGATACGCAGTATTTT
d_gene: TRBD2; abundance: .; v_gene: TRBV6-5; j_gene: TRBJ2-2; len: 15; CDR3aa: CASKVGLANTGELFF; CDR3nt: TGTGCCAGCAAGGTCGGACTAGCGAACACCGGGGAGCTGTTTTTT
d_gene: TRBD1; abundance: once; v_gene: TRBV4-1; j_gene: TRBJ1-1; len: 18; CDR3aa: CASSHPGQGALVNTEAFF; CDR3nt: TGCGCCAGCAGCCACCCCGGACAGGGGGCCTTGGTGAACACTGAAGCTTTCTTT
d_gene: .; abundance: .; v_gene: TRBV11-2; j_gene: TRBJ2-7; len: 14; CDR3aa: CASSSPGRTYEQYF; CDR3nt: TGTGCCAGCAGCTCACCAGGCCGGACCTACGAGCAGTACTTC
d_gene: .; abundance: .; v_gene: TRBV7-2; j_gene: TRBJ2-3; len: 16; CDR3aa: CASSFMRDRATDTQYF; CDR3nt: TGTGCCAGCAGCTTTATGCGGGACAGAGCTACAGATACGCAGTATTTT
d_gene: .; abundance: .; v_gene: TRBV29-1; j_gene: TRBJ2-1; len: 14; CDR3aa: CSVGITGTYNEQFF; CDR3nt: TGCAGCGTTGGGATAACGGGAACTTACAATGAGCAGTTCTTC
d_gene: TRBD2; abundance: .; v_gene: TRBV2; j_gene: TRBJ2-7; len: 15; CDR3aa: CASRSGTSAAYEQYF; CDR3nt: TGTGCCAGCAGGTCCGGGACTAGCGCCGCCTACGAGCAGTACTTC